The rows below give T cell receptor beta chains drawn from one sample of a study of T cell responses to AZD1222 COVID-19 vaccine. The assay was immunoSEQ multiplex PCR, and TCRdb's table has in-frame clones only and misses some. The sample consists of under 200,000 clones, around 94% of them appearing once. The sequencing here drew on peripheral blood, taken on day 0 of AZD1222 vaccination. The receptors were gathered from an adult in good health. CDR3s include the opening cysteine and the closing phenylalanine or tryptophan. Each record gives: V gene, J gene, CDR3 protein.

TRBV4-1	TRBJ1-1	CASSQDPSLRRVMNTEAFF
TRBV27	TRBJ1-2	CASSSAPGGYTF
TRBV28	TRBJ1-3	CASSSTPGTLGNTIYF
TRBV4-2	TRBJ2-3	CASSQDPRSDTQYF
TRBV2	TRBJ2-7	CASSTFQGHEQYF
TRBV3-1/TRBV3-2	TRBJ2-2	CASSLSVGMNTGELFF
TRBV6-4	TRBJ2-1	CASSAGTHNEQFF
TRBV3-1/TRBV3-2	TRBJ1-3	CASSFSKQGSGNTIYF
TRBV19	TRBJ2-7	CATRSHYEQYF
TRBV19	TRBJ1-1	CASSPAFNTEAFF
TRBV18	TRBJ1-1	CASSPRGGERPEAFF
TRBV11-3	TRBJ2-5	CASSFSGGTQYF
TRBV9	TRBJ2-3	CASSSTGTDTQYF
TRBV19	TRBJ2-1	CASSFRLADNEQFF
TRBV6-5	TRBJ1-5	CASIEQGAGNQPQHF
TRBV30	TRBJ1-5	CAYTQGDSNQPQHF
TRBV7-2	TRBJ1-5	CASSPGGQGAQHF
TRBV15	TRBJ1-2	CATSRDKTGIIGYTF
TRBV14	TRBJ2-5	CASSQGRGRIKTQYF
TRBV5-1	TRBJ2-1	CASSSTSSSYNEQFF
TRBV10-2	TRBJ1-6	CASSDPWGLGSPLHF
TRBV7-9	TRBJ1-1	CASSLEISLNTEAFF
TRBV6-5	TRBJ1-1	CASSYSLGGGAFF
TRBV5-1	TRBJ1-2	CASSFQTGQANYGYTF
TRBV5-4	TRBJ1-2	CASRPIGGGYTF
TRBV4-1	TRBJ1-6	CASSQDSGSWGSPLHF
TRBV11-2	TRBJ2-5	CASGRDFKGETQYF
TRBV14	TRBJ2-7	CASSSWVAGAKYEQYF
TRBV9	TRBJ2-1	CASSTGTRSYNEQFF
TRBV6-5	TRBJ2-7	CASRRADGSYEQYF
TRBV11-2	TRBJ1-1	CASSFGTANTEAFF
TRBV10-3	TRBJ1-1	CAIGLNDRAEERNTEAFF
TRBV27	TRBJ1-6	CASSALVRHNSPLHF
TRBV9	TRBJ2-3	CASSDITGPRDTQYF
TRBV24-1	TRBJ2-2	CATSDSGQGDTGELFF
TRBV30	TRBJ1-5	CAWSVNSNQPQHF
TRBV30	TRBJ1-4	CAWSVTDYEKLFF
TRBV28	TRBJ1-2	CASSPALNYGYTF
TRBV5-4	TRBJ2-7	CASSLTTSGFSYEQYF
TRBV3-1/TRBV3-2	TRBJ1-1	CASSQDGGGDTEAFF
TRBV4-2	TRBJ1-1	CASSQTGREAFF
TRBV11-3	TRBJ2-1	CASSLRARDNEQFF
TRBV6-1	TRBJ2-2	CASSDRVGTGELFF
TRBV27	TRBJ2-7	CASSFRSGRVKVPYEQYF
TRBV7-6	TRBJ1-1	CASSLAWGRNTEAFF